Listed below are T cell receptor beta chains from one sample, sequenced in a study of CD8 T cells in ankylosing spondylitis. In TCRdb, the 5' RACE reads were re-called with MiXCR into one record per CDR3 protein. The table records around 490,000 distinct CDR3 sequences, roughly 5.3% of them present only once. The sequenced sample consisted of blood, either unsorted or a sorted T cell fraction (not recorded which). These receptors were obtained from a male donor with ankylosing spondylitis. CDR3s include the opening cysteine and the closing phenylalanine or tryptophan. D genes are given only for firm matches. Size tells how often a clone was seen (once, few, many) or the class of an expanded clone, and some rows leave it out.

>-|TRBJ1-1|many|TRBV7-9|13
CASSPDTYTEAFF
>-|TRBJ1-2|many|TRBV6-5|14
CASSYPGLTYGYTF
>-|TRBJ1-2|many|TRBV9|12
CASSVDVYGYTF
>-|TRBJ1-1|many|TRBV7-2|13
CASSGRMGTEAFF
>-|TRBJ2-7|many|TRBV5-1|13
CASSYDSIYEQYF
>TRBD1|TRBJ2-7|-|TRBV6-1|14
CASSVTGVSYEQYF
>-|TRBJ2-7|many|TRBV7-2|16
CASSFLWGGTTYEQYF
>TRBD1|TRBJ2-7|-|TRBV28|14
CASSYWTGENEQYF
>-|TRBJ1-6|many|TRBV5-1|15
CASSRTTANNSPLHF
>-|TRBJ1-2|many|TRBV12-3/TRBV12-4|15
CASSLSREAIYGYTF
>-|TRBJ2-1|-|TRBV6-2/TRBV6-3|17
CASKGVSGLSSYNEQFF
>TRBD2|TRBJ2-1|few|TRBV6-2/TRBV6-3|16
CASRFLLAGGYNEQFF
>TRBD2|TRBJ2-3|many|TRBV20-1|17
CSARDPLSGGDPDTQYF
>TRBD1|TRBJ1-2|few|TRBV20-1|13
CSATGTAYYGYTF
>TRBD1|TRBJ1-1|-|TRBV12-3/TRBV12-4|14
CASSKTGLYTEAFF